Sequencing of this T cell receptor beta chain was carried out in a study of blood T cells in healthy people across ages. General study results and limits: Unknown donor CMV status possibly confounded expanded clonotype changes. Strongly correlated with naive T cell percentage was TCR beta diversity.

PCR was performed a second time for roughly 7 to 12 cycles using a sample-barcoded 5' primer and a J-beta primer mix. Each cDNA molecule carried a tag from a template-switch adaptor that contained 12 random nucleotides. TCRdb redid the calling of the 5' RACE reads with MiXCR, one entry per CDR3 protein. The sample comprises 650,000 to 800,000 distinct CDR3 sequences, under 45% of which are singletons, and about a fifth rests with the top ten. This clonotype came up a few times. Its antigen is as yet unknown. This clonotype was sampled from a man aged 55-75 years in good health. The sample taken for sequencing was blood.

CDR3 DNA sequence: TGTGCCAGCAGTGAAGAATACCTAGGGCTGTACAATGAGCAGTTCTTC. Encoded protein: CASSEEYLGLYNEQFF. The V gene is TRBV6-1, the J gene TRBJ2-1; no clear D. CDR1 and CDR2 (germline): MNHNS, SASEGT. V shed 1 base and J shed 4 bases, with 14 bases lying between them. This CDR3 spans 16 amino acids.